This T cell receptor (beta chain) was sequenced during a study of cytomegalovirus exposure and HLA in healthy donors. This CDR3 comprises 11 residues. The germline CDR1 and CDR2 sequences are SQVTM and ANQGSEA. Deletions cut 7 bases from V and 2 bases from J, with 8 bases between. The donors were part of the validation cohort of 100 to 150 subjects. That cohort was separate from the first cohort, which comprised 700 or so subjects. Profiling relied on immunoSEQ multiplex PCR, and the TCRdb table lists in-frame clones only, not all of them. The table lists 130,000 or so clones, roughly 89% of them singletons. This clone was detected a few times.

The sequenced sample was PBMCs. This rearrangement joins TRBV29-1 to TRBJ1-2; unclear D gene. The sequence was obtained from a woman aged 18-29 years in good health and CMV-seronegative. DNA for the CDR3: TGCAGCGCACGGGGAAACTATGGCTACACCTTC. Amino acids: CSARGNYGYTF.